The 20 T cell receptor beta chains presented below share a single source sample, sequenced in a study of blood T cell repertoires in COVID-19. Some clones are missing from TCRdb's copy, which holds only in-frame ones; the method was immunoSEQ multiplex PCR. Here the sample spans roughly 130,000 clones, about 92% being singletons. Sequenced: peripheral blood. All receptors come from a man aged 45-65 years with active COVID-19.

This chain connects TRBV5-4 to TRBJ1-1; 7 bases are shared with TRBD1. The ends lost 4 bases at V and 0 bases at J; junction bases unmatched: 6. The CDR3 spans 15 residues. Germline V CDR1 and CDR2: SGHNT, YYREEE (reference sequence). Here the CDR3 DNA reads TGTGCCAGCAGCACCCGGACAGGATTGAACACTGAAGCTTTCTTT. The encoded protein is CASSTRTGLNTEAFF.

This sequence joins TRBV7-2 and TRBJ1-3; no clear D gene. The V gene lost 4 bases and the J gene lost 3 bases, with 7 bases spanning the gap. Germline CDR1 is SGHTA and CDR2 is FQGNSA. The CDR3 spans 13 residues. The CDR3 sequence is CASSSRIGNTIYF. DNA for the CDR3: TGTGCCAGCAGCTCCAGGATTGGAAACACCATATATTTT.

The rearrangement uses TRBV5-4 and TRBJ2-5; 8 positions agree with TRBD1. Losses at the gene ends were 0 bases for V and 1 base for J; bases not matched to a gene: 2. The CDR3 consists of 15 residues. Looked up from germline, CDR1 is SGHNT and CDR2 is YYREEE (reference sequence). The CDR3 here is CASSLGQGIQETQYF. The CDR3 DNA is TGTGCCAGCAGCTTGGGACAGGGGATCCAAGAGACCCAGTACTTC.

The chain couples TRBV6-6 to TRBJ2-7, with D maybe TRBD1 (6 bases). Germline lookup yields CDR1 MNHNY and CDR2 SVGAGI (reference sequence). There are 16 residues in the CDR3. V was shortened by 4 bases and J by 0 bases, with 16 bases between the two germline ends. CDR3 protein: CASSSNPHRASYEQYF. The CDR3 bases are TGTGCCAGCAGTTCCAATCCCCACAGGGCCTCCTACGAGCAGTACTTC.

V usage is TRBV5-5 and J usage is TRBJ1-4, with TRBD1 matching over 8 bases. Trimming removed 2 bases from V and 7 bases from J; junction bases left unmatched: 7. CDR1 and CDR2 (germline): SGHKS, YYEKEE (reference sequence). There are 15 residues in the CDR3. DNA of the CDR3: TGTGCCAGCAGCTTCCCGACAGGGGCGGCTGAAAAACTGTTTTTT. It is translated as CASSFPTGAAEKLFF.

This clone was seen a single time. This rearrangement joins TRBV4-1 to TRBJ1-5; D unclear. This CDR3 is 15 amino acids long. Trimming removed 4 bases at V and 7 bases at J, with 17 bases between. Germline CDR1 and CDR2: MGHRA and YSYEKL. CDR3 DNA: TGCGCCAGCAGCCCTTGGGCGGGAGTGGGACAGCCCCAGCATTTT. Its translation is CASSPWAGVGQPQHF.

The chain uses TRBV18 and TRBJ2-1, with D possibly matching TRBD2 (6 bases). The V gene lost 2 bases and the J gene lost 4 bases, with 12 bases spanning the gap. CDR3 length: 15 residues. Germline lookup yields CDR1 KGHSH and CDR2 LQKENI. The CDR3 loop is CASSPGRGGYNEQFF. Here the CDR3 DNA reads TGTGCCAGCTCACCAGGGCGGGGAGGATACAATGAGCAGTTCTTC.

The chain recombines TRBV18 with TRBJ2-7; 10 bases line up with TRBD1. Germline values: CDR1 KGHSH, CDR2 LQKENI. The length of the CDR3 is 15 residues. Losses at the gene ends were 6 bases for V and 2 bases for J; bases not matched to a gene: 7. For the CDR3, the DNA is TGTGCCAGCTCTGAAGACAGGGGGCACACCTACGAGCAGTACTTC. It yields the protein CASSEDRGHTYEQYF. Full variable domain (remainder filled in from reference TRBV18 and TRBJ2-7): NAGVMQNPRHLVRRRGQEARLRCSPMKGHSHVYWYRQLPEEGLKFMVYLQKENIIDESGMPKERFSAEFPKEGPSILRIQQVVRGDSAAYFCASSEDRGHTYEQYFGPGTRLTVT.

The chain links TRBV15 to TRBJ1-5; D gene unclear. Deletions cut 0 bases from V and 5 bases from J, with 8 bases between. This CDR3 spans 14 amino acids. Germline CDR1 reads LNHNV; CDR2 reads YYDKDF (reference sequence). CDR3 bases: TGTGCCACCAGCAGAGAAAGGGAGGATCAGCCCCAGCATTTT. It translates to CATSREREDQPQHF.

This clone was observed once. The chain employs TRBV6-4 and TRBJ1-1; D possibly corresponds to TRBD1 (5 bases). The V gene lost 4 bases and the J gene lost 4 bases, with 16 bases spanning the gap. The length of the CDR3 is 15 residues. Germline CDR1 MRHNA, CDR2 SNTAGT. The CDR3 DNA reads TGTGCCAGCAGTGCCACCCGCGACAGTTTCACTGAAGCTTTCTTT. Translated: CASSATRDSFTEAFF.

The chain links TRBV19 to TRBJ2-1, with TRBD2 matching over 7 bases. The junction had 8 bases not matched to a gene; V was cut back by 3 bases and J by 0 bases. Per the germline V gene, CDR1 is LNHDA and CDR2 is SQIVND (reference sequence). The CDR3 runs 17 residues. The CDR3 bases are TGTGCCAGTAGTATGACGGGACTACCCGTCTCCTACAATGAGCAGTTCTTC. Its translation is CASSMTGLPVSYNEQFF.

This chain links TRBV4-1 with TRBJ2-5; tentatively, D is TRBD1 (6 bases). V dropped 0 bases and J dropped 5 bases, with 10 bases sitting between them. The CDR3 length is 14 residues. Looked up from germline, CDR1 is MGHRA and CDR2 is YSYEKL. The CDR3 sequence: CASSQENRAETQYF. The CDR3 DNA reads as TGCGCCAGCAGCCAAGAGAACAGGGCGGAGACCCAGTACTTC.

The chain employs TRBV5-6 and TRBJ1-4, with unresolved D. Trimming pared 1 base from V and 5 bases from J, leaving 15 bases between. In germline, CDR1 is SGHDT, CDR2 YYEEEE. CDR3 length equals 16 residues. The CDR3 coding sequence is TGTGCCAGCAGCTTGTCTCGGGAATTTAGGAATGAAAAACTGTTTTTT. Amino acids: CASSLSREFRNEKLFF.

The chain combines TRBV27 with TRBJ2-3, with D hard to call. The CDR3 is made up of 12 amino acids. Germline values: CDR1 MNHEY, CDR2 SMNVEV (reference sequence). Trimming took off 0 bases at V and 7 bases at J, with 5 bases between the two ends. The CDR3 coding sequence is TGTGCCAGCAGTTTATCCGGGTATACGCAGTATTTT. It is translated as CASSLSGYTQYF.

The CDR3, as DNA: TGTGCCAGCAGCGCTTCTATAACTGGAGGGGTAGATACGCAGTATTTT. Its translation is CASSASITGGVDTQYF. V is TRBV9 and J is TRBJ2-3, with D tentatively TRBD2 (6 bases). The CDR3 is 16 residues long. The V end lost 3 bases, the J end lost 5 bases, and 19 bases lay between the germline ends. Germline V gene data show CDR1 as SGDLS and CDR2 as YYNGEE.

The chain links TRBV24-1 to TRBJ2-2; TRBD1 matches 7 bases. This CDR3 has 15 amino acids. CDR1 and CDR2 from the germline V gene are KGHDR and SFDVKD. V dropped 3 bases and J dropped 4; count of bases not matched to a gene: 4. This CDR3 reads CATSDDRDSTGELFF. The CDR3 nucleotides are TGTGCCACCAGTGATGACAGGGATAGCACCGGGGAGCTGTTTTTT.

J is TRBJ1-4 and V is TRBV4-2; D is unclear. The CDR3 spans 15 residues. The V gene lost 2 bases and the J gene lost 5 bases, with 12 bases spanning the gap. Germline V gene sequence: CDR1 LGHNA, CDR2 YNFKEQ. In nucleotides, the CDR3 is TGTGCCAGCAGCCAATTTGGGCAGGCAAATGAAAAACTGTTTTTT. It yields the protein CASSQFGQANEKLFF.

J is TRBJ1-6 and V is TRBV30; D is unresolved. V lost 0 bases and J lost 7, with 19 bases in between. The CDR3 consists of 17 residues. Germline assignment: CDR1 GTSNPN and CDR2 SVGIG (reference sequence). The CDR3 DNA is TGTGCCTGGAGTGTACGGAGGTTGTGGGTGCAGAATTCACCCCTCCACTTT. Translating it yields CAWSVRRLWVQNSPLHF.

The rearrangement joins TRBV3-1 (or the pseudogene TRBV3-2) to TRBJ2-5; D call uncertain. Germline CDR1 and CDR2: LGHDT and YNNKEL (reference sequence). The CDR3 consists of 15 residues. V was cut by 4 bases and J by 4 bases, with 16 bases left in between. CDR3 residues: CASSPVLGSGETQYF. CDR3 sequence (DNA): TGTGCCAGCAGCCCAGTTCTTGGGTCGGGAGAGACCCAGTACTTC.

This chain connects TRBV11-2 to TRBJ1-5; 10 positions match TRBD1. This CDR3 is 16 amino acids long. After removal of 3 bases from V and 2 bases from J, the junction contained 4 bases not matched to a gene. CDR1 is SGHAT, CDR2 FQNNGV, per germline. In DNA form, the CDR3 reads TGTGCCAGCAGCTTGACCGGGACAGGGGGCAATCAGCCCCAGCATTTT. The encoded protein is CASSLTGTGGNQPQHF.